This T cell receptor beta chain was sequenced for a study of blood T cell repertoires in COVID-19. Participant-given clinical history determined each cohort assignment. Donors in Cohort 3 who had recovered were those with two negative PCRs, healthcare professional clearance, or resolution of their symptoms. As handled by the study authors: How many nucleated cells were present was estimated from reference gene primer amplification. The assay was immunoSEQ multiplex PCR, and TCRdb's table has in-frame clones only and misses some. D and trimming were read from the DNA, whereas the V and J calls and clone size are those reported in that table. The sample has approximately 260,000 clones; 75% to 95% are singletons. The receptor comes from a woman aged 18-29 years who had recovered from COVID-19. The sample consisted of PBMCs or T cells enriched from blood (not recorded which).

The CDR3, as DNA: TGTGCCAGCAGCCAAGAACAGGGGGCGCTTATACAGGAAGCTTTCTTT. As protein: CASSQEQGALIQEAFF. The V gene is TRBV14, the J gene TRBJ1-1; 9 positions match TRBD1. The CDR3 spans 16 residues. Per germline, CDR1 SGHDN and CDR2 FVKESK. V lost 0 bases to trimming and J lost 8 bases; unmatched junction nucleotides: 10. Supplemented by reference TRBV14 and TRBJ1-1, the full variable domain reads EAGVTQFPSHSVIEKGQTVTLRCDPISGHDNLYWYRRVMGKEIKFLLHFVKESKQDESGMPNNRFLAERTGGTYSTLKVQPAELEDSGVYFCASSQEQGALIQEAFFGQGTRLTVV.